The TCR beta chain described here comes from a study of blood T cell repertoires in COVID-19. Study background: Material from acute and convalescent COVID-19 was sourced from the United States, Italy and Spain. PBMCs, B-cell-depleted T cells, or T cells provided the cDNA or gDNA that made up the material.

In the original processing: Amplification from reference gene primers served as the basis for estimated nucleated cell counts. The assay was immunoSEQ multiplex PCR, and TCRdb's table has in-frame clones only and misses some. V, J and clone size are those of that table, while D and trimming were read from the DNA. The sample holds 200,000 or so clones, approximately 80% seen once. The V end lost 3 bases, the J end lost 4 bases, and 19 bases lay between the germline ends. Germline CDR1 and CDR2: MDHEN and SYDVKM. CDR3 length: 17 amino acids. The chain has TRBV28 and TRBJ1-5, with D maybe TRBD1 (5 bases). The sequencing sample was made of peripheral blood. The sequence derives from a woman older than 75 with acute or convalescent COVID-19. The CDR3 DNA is TGTGCCAGCAGTTTCCCTGGACACCTAAGGAGAAATCAGCCCCAGCATTTT. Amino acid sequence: CASSFPGHLRRNQPQHF.